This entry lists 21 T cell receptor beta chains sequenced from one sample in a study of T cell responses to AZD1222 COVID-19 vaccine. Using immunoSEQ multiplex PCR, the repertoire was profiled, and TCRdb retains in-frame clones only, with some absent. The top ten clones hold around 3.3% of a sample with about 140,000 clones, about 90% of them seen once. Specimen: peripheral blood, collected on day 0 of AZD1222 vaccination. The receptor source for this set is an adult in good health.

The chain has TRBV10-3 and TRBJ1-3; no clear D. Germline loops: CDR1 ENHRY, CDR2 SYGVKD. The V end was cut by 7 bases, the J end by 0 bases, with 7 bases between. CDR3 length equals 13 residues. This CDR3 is CAIIPLSGNTIYF. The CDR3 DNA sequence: TGTGCCATCATCCCTCTCTCTGGAAACACCATATATTTT.

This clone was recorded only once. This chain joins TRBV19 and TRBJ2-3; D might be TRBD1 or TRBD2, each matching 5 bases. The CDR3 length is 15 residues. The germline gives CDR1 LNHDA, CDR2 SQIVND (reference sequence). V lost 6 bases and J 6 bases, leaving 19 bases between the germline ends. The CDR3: CASSPGTAESDTQYF. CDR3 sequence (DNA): TGTGCCAGTAGCCCTGGGACGGCCGAGTCTGATACGCAGTATTTT.

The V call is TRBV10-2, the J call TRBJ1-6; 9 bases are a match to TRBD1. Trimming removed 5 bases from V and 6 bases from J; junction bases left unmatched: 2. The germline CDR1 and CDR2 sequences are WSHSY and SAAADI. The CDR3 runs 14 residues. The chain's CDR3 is CASSSTGGNSPLHF. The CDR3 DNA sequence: TGCGCCAGCAGTTCGACAGGGGGTAATTCACCCCTCCACTTT.

This chain's CDR3 is CASSKGGTSQLGTQYF. The DNA of the CDR3 is TGTGCCAGCAGCAAAGGGGGGACTAGCCAATTGGGGACCCAGTACTTC. J is TRBJ2-5 and V is TRBV21-1; the DNA was not used to check the table's D call, TRBD2. TRBV21-1 is marked as a pseudogene. The CDR3 runs 16 residues.

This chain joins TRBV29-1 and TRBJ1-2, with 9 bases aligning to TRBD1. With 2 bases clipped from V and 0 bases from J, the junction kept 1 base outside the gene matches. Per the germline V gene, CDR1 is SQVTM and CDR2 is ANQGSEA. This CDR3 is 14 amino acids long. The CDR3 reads CSVERTGANYGYTF. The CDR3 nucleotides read TGCAGCGTTGAACGGACAGGGGCTAACTATGGCTACACCTTC.

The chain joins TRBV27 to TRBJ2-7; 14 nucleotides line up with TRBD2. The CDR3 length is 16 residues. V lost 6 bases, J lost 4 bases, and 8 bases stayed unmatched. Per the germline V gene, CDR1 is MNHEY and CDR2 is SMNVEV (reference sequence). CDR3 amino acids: CASRGTSGRNAYEQYF. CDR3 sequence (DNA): TGTGCCAGCAGGGGGACTAGCGGGAGAAATGCGTACGAGCAGTACTTC.

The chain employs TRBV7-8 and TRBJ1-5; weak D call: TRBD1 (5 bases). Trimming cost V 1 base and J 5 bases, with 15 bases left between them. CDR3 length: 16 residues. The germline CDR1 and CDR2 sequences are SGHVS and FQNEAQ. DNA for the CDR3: TGTGCCAGCAGCTTAGTGTCAGGTGGGGCATATCAGCCCCAGCATTTT. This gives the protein CASSLVSGGAYQPQHF.

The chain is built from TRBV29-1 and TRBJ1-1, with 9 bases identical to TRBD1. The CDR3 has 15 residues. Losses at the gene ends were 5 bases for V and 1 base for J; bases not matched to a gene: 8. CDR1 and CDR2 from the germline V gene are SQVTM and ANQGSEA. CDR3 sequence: CSVFLRDRENTEAFF. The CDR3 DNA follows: TGCAGCGTTTTTCTCCGGGACAGGGAGAACACTGAAGCTTTCTTT.

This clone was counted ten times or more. CDR3 residues: CASSYWGDSYQETQYF. Here the CDR3 DNA reads TGTGCCAGCAGTTACTGGGGGGACTCGTACCAAGAGACCCAGTACTTC. The rearrangement joins TRBV6-2 or TRBV6-3 to TRBJ2-5; D might be TRBD2 (6 bases). Germline CDR1 is MNHEY and CDR2 is SVGEGT. Trimming pared 1 base from V and 0 bases from J, leaving 12 bases between. This CDR3 contains 16 residues.

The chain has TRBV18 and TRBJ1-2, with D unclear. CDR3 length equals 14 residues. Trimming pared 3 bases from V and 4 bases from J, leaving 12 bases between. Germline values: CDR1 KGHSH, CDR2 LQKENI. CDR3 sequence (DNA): TGTGCCAGCTCACCCCTGGACCGTGCCTATGGCTACACCTTC. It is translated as CASSPLDRAYGYTF.

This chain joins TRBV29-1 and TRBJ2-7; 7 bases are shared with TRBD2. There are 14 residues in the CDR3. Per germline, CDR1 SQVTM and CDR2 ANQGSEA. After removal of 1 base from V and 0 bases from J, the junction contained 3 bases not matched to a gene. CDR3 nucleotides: TGCAGCGTTGAAGGCGGGAGCTCCTCCTACGAGCAGTACTTC. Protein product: CSVEGGSSSYEQYF.

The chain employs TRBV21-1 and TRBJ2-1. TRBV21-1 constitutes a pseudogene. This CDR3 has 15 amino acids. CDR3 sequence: CASTLKGEVANEQFF. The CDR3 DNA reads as TGTGCCAGCACCCTTAAGGGGGAGGTAGCCAATGAGCAGTTCTTC.

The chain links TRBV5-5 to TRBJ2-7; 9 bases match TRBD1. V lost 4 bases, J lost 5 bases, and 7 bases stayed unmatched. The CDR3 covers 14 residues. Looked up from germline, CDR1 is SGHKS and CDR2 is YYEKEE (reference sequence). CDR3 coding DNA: TGTGCCAGCAGCCTCCGGGACAGGGCCGACGAGCAGTACTTC. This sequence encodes CASSLRDRADEQYF.

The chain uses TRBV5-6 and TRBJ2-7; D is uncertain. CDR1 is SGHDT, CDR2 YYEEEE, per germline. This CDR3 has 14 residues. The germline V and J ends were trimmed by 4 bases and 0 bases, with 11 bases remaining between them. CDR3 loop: CASSPSFSSYEQYF. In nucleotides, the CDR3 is TGTGCCAGCAGCCCGAGTTTTAGCTCCTACGAGCAGTACTTC.

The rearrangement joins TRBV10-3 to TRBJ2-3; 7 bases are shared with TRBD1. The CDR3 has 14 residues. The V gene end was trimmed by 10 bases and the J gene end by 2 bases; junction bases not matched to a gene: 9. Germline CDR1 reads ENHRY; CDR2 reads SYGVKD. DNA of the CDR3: TGTGCCACCTCAGGGGGACCTCCCACAGATACGCAGTATTTT. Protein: CATSGGPPTDTQYF.

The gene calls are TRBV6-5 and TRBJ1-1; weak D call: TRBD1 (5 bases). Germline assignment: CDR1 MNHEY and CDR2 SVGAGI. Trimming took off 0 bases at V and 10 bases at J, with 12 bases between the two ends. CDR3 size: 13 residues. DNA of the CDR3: TGTGCCAGCAGTTACTCGAACGGGGCAGTAGCTTTCTTT. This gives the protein CASSYSNGAVAFF.

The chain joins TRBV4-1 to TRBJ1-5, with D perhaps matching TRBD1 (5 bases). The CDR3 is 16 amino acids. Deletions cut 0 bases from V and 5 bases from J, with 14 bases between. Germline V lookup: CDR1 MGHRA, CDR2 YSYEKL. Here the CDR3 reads CASSQEWWGGDQPQHF. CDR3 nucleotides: TGCGCCAGCAGCCAAGAGTGGTGGGGAGGGGATCAGCCCCAGCATTTT.

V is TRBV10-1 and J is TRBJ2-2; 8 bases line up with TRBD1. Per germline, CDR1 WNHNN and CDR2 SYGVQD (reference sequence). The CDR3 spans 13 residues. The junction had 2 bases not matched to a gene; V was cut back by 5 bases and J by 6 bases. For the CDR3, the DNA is TGCGCCAGCAGTATACAGGGGGCCGGGGAGCTGTTTTTT. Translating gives CASSIQGAGELFF.

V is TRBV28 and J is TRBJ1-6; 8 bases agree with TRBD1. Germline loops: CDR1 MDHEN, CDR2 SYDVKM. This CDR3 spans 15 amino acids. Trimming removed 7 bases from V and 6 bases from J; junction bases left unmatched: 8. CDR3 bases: TGTGCCAGCACCGACAGGGGCGGAATTAATTCACCCCTCCACTTT. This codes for CASTDRGGINSPLHF.

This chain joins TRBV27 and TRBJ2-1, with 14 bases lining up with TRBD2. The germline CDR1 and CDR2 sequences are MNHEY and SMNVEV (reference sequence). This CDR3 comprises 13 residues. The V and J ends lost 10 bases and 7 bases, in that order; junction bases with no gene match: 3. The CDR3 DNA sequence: TGTGCCATTGGACTAGCGGGAGGAAATGAGCAGTTCTTC. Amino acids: CAIGLAGGNEQFF.

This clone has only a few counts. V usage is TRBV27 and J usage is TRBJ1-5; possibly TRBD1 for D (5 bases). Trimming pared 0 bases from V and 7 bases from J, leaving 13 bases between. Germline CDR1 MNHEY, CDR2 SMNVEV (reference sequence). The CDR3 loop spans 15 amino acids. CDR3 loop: CASSLSGVLIQPQHF. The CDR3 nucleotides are TGTGCCAGCAGTTTATCGGGGGTCCTAATCCAGCCCCAGCATTTT.